Shown below are 32 T cell receptor beta chains from a single sample sequenced in a study of cytomegalovirus exposure and HLA in healthy donors. PCR used 60 Vbeta primers and 13 Jbeta primers. The method was immunoSEQ multiplex PCR; TCRdb's version includes in-frame clones alone and lacks a portion of them. This repertoire includes more than 95,000 clones. The sequenced sample consisted of PBMCs. The source is a man between 18 and 29 years old in good health and CMV-seronegative.

The chain links TRBV5-1 to TRBJ2-2, with 10 bases identical to TRBD2. Trimming took 0 bases from V and 4 from J; bases not matched to a gene: 12. This CDR3 spans 19 amino acids. Germline CDR1 reads SGHRS; CDR2 reads YFSETQ. The chain's CDR3 is CASSLGTSGTLPSTGELFF. CDR3 coding DNA: TGCGCCAGCAGCTTGGGAACTAGCGGGACCCTTCCCAGCACCGGGGAGCTGTTTTTT. The full variable domain, rest sourced from reference TRBV5-1 and TRBJ2-2, is KAGVTQTPRYLIKTRGQQVTLSCSPISGHRSVSWYQQTPGQGLQFLFEYFSETQRNKGNFPGRFSGRQFSNSRSEMNVSTLELGDSALYLCASSLGTSGTLPSTGELFFGEGSRLTVL.

The CDR3: CASSYRGTNQPQHF. CDR3 coding DNA: TGTGCCAGCAGTTACCGGGGAACCAATCAGCCCCAGCATTTT. V is TRBV6-6 and J is TRBJ1-5; D is unclear. This CDR3 is 14 amino acids long. Germline CDR1 is MNHNY and CDR2 is SVGAGI (reference sequence). V was cut by 2 bases and J by 3 bases, with 8 bases left in between.

The J gene is TRBJ1-1, the V gene TRBV30; D is unclear. With 2 bases removed from V and 7 bases from J, the gap between germline ends came to 14 bases. CDR1 is GTSNPN and CDR2 is SVGIG in the germline V gene (reference sequence). The CDR3 consists of 13 residues. The CDR3: CAWSPIFGGEAFF. The CDR3 nucleotides read TGTGCCTGGAGTCCCATCTTTGGAGGTGAAGCTTTCTTT.

The rearrangement links TRBV28 to TRBJ1-5; 8 nucleotides agree with TRBD1. The CDR3 has 11 amino acids. Germline V gives CDR1 MDHEN, CDR2 SYDVKM. Unmatched junction bases numbered 4, after V lost 7 bases and J lost 11 bases. The CDR3, as DNA: TGTGCCAGCACCTCAGGGGGCTCCCAGCATTTT. Translation gives CASTSGGSQHF.

The chain employs TRBV9 and TRBJ2-5; D might be TRBD1 (5 bases). Trimming shortened V by 4 bases and J by 2 bases, and 12 bases separated the two germline ends. The germline V gene encodes CDR1 SGDLS and CDR2 YYNGEE. The CDR3 has 14 amino acids. CDR3 DNA sequence: TGTGCCAGCAGCACCTACGGACATCAAGAGACCCAGTACTTC. It codes for CASSTYGHQETQYF.

The chain employs TRBV6-5 and TRBJ2-7; D is undetermined. From germline, CDR1 is MNHEY and CDR2 SVGAGI. Trimming stripped 8 bases from V and 5 bases from J, with 10 bases between. The CDR3 sequence is 11 residues long. Here the CDR3 reads CASSSGDEQYF. In nucleotides, the CDR3 is TGTGCCAGCTCTAGTGGCGACGAGCAGTACTTC.

The chain links TRBV6-1 to TRBJ1-4; a possible D gene is TRBD1 (6 bases). The CDR3 extends over 14 amino acids. CDR1 is MNHNS and CDR2 is SASEGT in the germline V gene. The V gene lost 6 bases and the J gene lost 8 bases, with 16 bases spanning the gap. The CDR3 DNA reads as TGTGCCAGCAGGGGTGTAGGGGGGGGAGAAAAACTGTTTTTT. Translation: CASRGVGGGEKLFF.

The chain combines TRBV7-9 with TRBJ1-2; 7 positions agree with TRBD1. The CDR3 runs to 13 residues. Germline-derived CDR1 and CDR2 are SEHNR and FQNEAQ (reference sequence). V gave up 1 base and J gave up 8 bases; unmatched junction bases: 4. For the CDR3, the DNA is TGTGCCAGCAGCTTAGAAGGGGGCCGGGGCTACACCTTC. Amino acid sequence: CASSLEGGRGYTF.

V gene TRBV10-1 combines with J gene TRBJ1-2, with TRBD1 identical over 8 bases. In germline, CDR1 is WNHNN, CDR2 SYGVQD (reference sequence). Germline trimming cut 4 bases from V and 6 bases from J; bases unmatched to any gene: 13. This CDR3 comprises 16 residues. DNA for the CDR3: TGCGCCAGCAGTGCGACACCCGGACAGGGAGGGAATGGCTACACCTTC. Translating gives CASSATPGQGGNGYTF.

V usage is TRBV4-1 and J usage is TRBJ1-4; no clear D. From germline, CDR1 is MGHRA and CDR2 YSYEKL. The CDR3 length is 15 residues. The V gene lost 3 bases and the J gene lost 2 bases, with 10 bases spanning the gap. The CDR3 loop reads CASSQWGGTNEKLFF. In nucleotides, the CDR3 is TGCGCCAGCAGCCAGTGGGGAGGGACTAATGAAAAACTGTTTTTT.

This chain connects TRBV19 to TRBJ1-6; TRBD1 aligns across 9 bases. Trimming took 3 bases from V and 9 from J; bases not matched to a gene: 9. The germline gives CDR1 LNHDA, CDR2 SQIVND (reference sequence). CDR3 length: 16 residues. CDR3 sequence reads: CASSIRGQGLSSPLHF. CDR3 DNA sequence: TGTGCCAGTAGTATTAGAGGACAGGGGTTAAGTTCACCCCTCCACTTT.

The chain has TRBV9 and TRBJ2-3, with TRBD2 identical over 8 bases. Looked up from germline, CDR1 is SGDLS and CDR2 is YYNGEE. Losses at the gene ends were 0 bases for V and 8 bases for J; bases not matched to a gene: 8. The CDR3 is 15 amino acids. The CDR3 DNA reads TGTGCCAGCAGCGTAGATTCGGGGGGGTGGGGTACGCAGTATTTT. Its protein product is CASSVDSGGWGTQYF.

V usage is TRBV5-1 and J usage is TRBJ1-1; a possible D gene is TRBD1 (6 bases). The CDR3 has 12 amino acids. The V end lost 4 bases, the J end lost 7 bases, and 11 bases lay between the germline ends. Germline loops: CDR1 SGHRS, CDR2 YFSETQ. DNA of the CDR3: TGCGCCAGCAGCCCGGGGGGCAGTGAAGCTTTCTTT. Translated: CASSPGGSEAFF.

The chain combines TRBV19 with TRBJ2-7, with 7 bases that match TRBD1. The CDR3 totals 15 residues. The junction had 13 bases not matched to a gene; V was cut back by 6 bases and J by 5 bases. The germline CDR1 and CDR2 sequences are LNHDA and SQIVND (reference sequence). The CDR3 nucleotides read TGTGCCAGTAGGCCACGACAGGGTTTGGTCGACGAGCAGTACTTC. Protein: CASRPRQGLVDEQYF.

This chain links TRBV30 with TRBJ2-7, with D possibly matching TRBD2 (5 bases). The V and J ends lost 0 bases and 4 bases respectively, with 7 bases between them. Germline-derived CDR1 and CDR2 are GTSNPN and SVGIG (reference sequence). The CDR3 length is 12 residues. CDR3 in amino acids: CAWSVEAYEQYF. For the CDR3, the DNA is TGTGCCTGGAGTGTGGAGGCTTACGAGCAGTACTTC.

The V and J genes are TRBV5-1 and TRBJ2-3; maybe TRBD2 (5 bases). Trimming removed 4 bases from V and 2 bases from J, with 17 bases in between. The germline CDR1 and CDR2 sequences are SGHRS and YFSETQ. The length of the CDR3 is 16 residues. The DNA of the CDR3 is TGCGCCAGCAGCCTGATTGGGCTAGCTGTCACAGATACGCAGTATTTT. It specifies CASSLIGLAVTDTQYF.

The chain has TRBV6-1 and TRBJ1-2, with 9 bases matching TRBD1. V lost 11 bases, J lost 4 bases, and 5 bases stayed unmatched. CDR3 size: 12 residues. CDR1 is MNHNS, CDR2 SASEGT, per germline. CDR3 DNA: TGTGCCGGACAGGGGAGCGTCTATGGCTACACCTTC. It yields the protein CAGQGSVYGYTF.

CDR3 amino acids: CASSQRTGRWTEAFF. The CDR3 DNA follows: TGTGCCAGCAGCCAAAGGACAGGGCGGTGGACTGAAGCTTTCTTT. The chain recombines TRBV14 with TRBJ1-1, with 8 bases identical to TRBD1. From germline, CDR1 is SGHDN and CDR2 FVKESK. The CDR3 runs to 15 residues. V lost 2 bases, J lost 5 bases, and 7 bases stayed unmatched.

The chain uses TRBV13 and TRBJ2-2; tentative D call: TRBD1 (6 bases). CDR1 and CDR2 (germline): PRHDT, FYEKMQ (reference sequence). The CDR3 contains 16 residues. Trimming left V 6 bases short and J 1 base short, with 15 bases between. CDR3 in DNA: TGTGCCAGCAGTCCTTGGGGGCAGTGGAACACCGGGGAGCTGTTTTTT. It yields the protein CASSPWGQWNTGELFF.

The rearrangement uses TRBV2 and TRBJ1-4, with D hard to call. CDR1 is SNHLY and CDR2 is FYNNEI in the germline V gene. Trimming removed 2 bases from V and 13 bases from J, with 8 bases in between. The length of the CDR3 is 11 residues. The CDR3 loop reads CASSEQEGLFF. CDR3 nucleotides: TGTGCCAGCAGTGAACAGGAAGGACTGTTTTTT.

The V call is TRBV5-4, the J call TRBJ1-4; D call uncertain. The CDR3 is 15 residues long. V was cut by 0 bases and J by 14 bases, with 20 bases left in between. Germline V gene sequence: CDR1 SGHNT, CDR2 YYREEE (reference sequence). The CDR3 sequence is CASSLGPGGIRELFF. In DNA, the CDR3 is TGTGCCAGCAGCTTGGGTCCCGGCGGAATTAGAGAGCTGTTTTTT.

CDR3 sequence (DNA): TGTGCCAGCAGCGAAACTTCCCTACCCGGACAGGGCAAGCAGTTCTTC. Amino acid sequence: CASSETSLPGQGKQFF. V and J are TRBV9 and TRBJ2-1, with 8 bases aligning to TRBD1. Germline-derived CDR1 and CDR2 are SGDLS and YYNGEE. The length of the CDR3 is 16 residues. V lost 3 bases, J lost 11 bases, and 16 bases stayed unmatched.

Here the CDR3 reads CASTGLGRYEQYF. For the CDR3, the DNA is TGTGCCAGCACTGGACTGGGCCGCTACGAGCAGTACTTC. This chain connects TRBV28 to TRBJ2-7; possible D gene TRBD2, 5 bases. With 7 bases removed from V and 3 bases from J, the gap between germline ends came to 13 bases. The CDR3 totals 13 residues. Germline CDR1 MDHEN, CDR2 SYDVKM. Complete variable domain (other parts from reference TRBV28 and TRBJ2-7): DVKVTQSSRYLVKRTGEKVFLECVQDMDHENMFWYRQDPGLGLRLIYFSYDVKMKEKGDIPEGYSVSREKKERFSLILESASTNQTSMYLCASTGLGRYEQYFGPGTRLTVT.

The chain combines TRBV6-5 with TRBJ1-5; no reliable D call. Trimming cost V 5 bases and J 0 bases, with 8 bases left between them. Germline-derived CDR1 and CDR2 are MNHEY and SVGAGI. The CDR3 consists of 14 residues. The CDR3 sequence is CASSPEYSNQPQHF. As DNA, the CDR3 is TGTGCCAGCAGTCCCGAGTATAGCAATCAGCCCCAGCATTTT.

The chain joins TRBV18 to TRBJ2-3, with 8 positions matching TRBD2. V was pared by 6 bases and J by 2 bases, with 10 bases of the junction left unmatched. The germline V gene encodes CDR1 KGHSH and CDR2 LQKENI. The CDR3 sequence is 16 residues long. The CDR3 sequence is CASSSLAGATTDTQYF. The CDR3 DNA sequence: TGTGCCAGCTCTTCCCTAGCGGGTGCCACCACAGATACGCAGTATTTT.

The chain links TRBV27 to TRBJ1-2; D uncertain. This CDR3 has 15 amino acids. Deletions cut 8 bases from V and 7 bases from J, with 23 bases between. In germline, CDR1 is MNHEY, CDR2 SMNVEV (reference sequence). DNA of the CDR3: TGTGCCAGCGGATTGGGTCCTCCTGGTCGGGGTGGCTACACCTTC. Translation gives CASGLGPPGRGGYTF.

V usage is TRBV28 and J usage is TRBJ1-2; a weak D match, TRBD1 (5 bases). The CDR3 loop spans 15 amino acids. V dropped 1 base and J dropped 4 bases, with 13 bases sitting between them. Germline V lookup: CDR1 MDHEN, CDR2 SYDVKM. The CDR3 DNA reads TGTGCCAGCAGTTTATCAGGGCCTGGAAGCTATGGCTACACCTTC. This sequence encodes CASSLSGPGSYGYTF.

The rearrangement uses TRBV28 and TRBJ2-1, with TRBD2 matching 11 bases. The trim removed 6 bases at V and 2 bases at J, leaving 3 bases unmatched. The CDR3 is 15 residues long. The germline V gene encodes CDR1 MDHEN and CDR2 SYDVKM. This chain's CDR3 is CASSLGLAAYNEQFF. The CDR3 DNA sequence: TGTGCCAGCAGCCTGGGACTAGCGGCCTACAATGAGCAGTTCTTC.

The chain is built from TRBV5-1 and TRBJ2-5; 11 bases map to TRBD2. Germline lookup yields CDR1 SGHRS and CDR2 YFSETQ. Trimming at V came to 4 bases and at J to 1 base, leaving 3 bases not matched to a gene. This CDR3 region has 15 residues. CDR3 loop: CASSHGLAGQETQYF. The CDR3 DNA reads as TGCGCCAGCAGCCACGGACTAGCGGGCCAAGAGACCCAGTACTTC.

This chain links TRBV12-5 with TRBJ2-3; D unresolved. The V gene lost 2 bases and the J gene lost 0 bases, with 9 bases spanning the gap. From germline, CDR1 is LGHNT and CDR2 FRNRAP. This CDR3 is 15 amino acids long. The CDR3, as DNA: TGTGCTAGTGGTTTGCTAGGCGGAAGCACAGATACGCAGTATTTT. It codes for CASGLLGGSTDTQYF.

This rearrangement joins TRBV5-1 to TRBJ2-3; no reliable D call. V dropped 2 bases and J dropped 5 bases, with 6 bases sitting between them. Germline V lookup: CDR1 SGHRS, CDR2 YFSETQ. This CDR3 contains 12 residues. The CDR3 loop is CASSLAEDTQYF. CDR3 coding DNA: TGCGCCAGCAGCTTAGCCGAAGATACGCAGTATTTT.

V and J are TRBV19 and TRBJ2-3; 9 nucleotides match TRBD2. Germline loops: CDR1 LNHDA, CDR2 SQIVND (reference sequence). The ends lost 5 bases at V and 2 bases at J; junction bases unmatched: 8. The CDR3 is made up of 16 amino acids. CDR3 DNA: TGTGCCAGTAGTCCCATAGCGGGGGAGACCACAGATACGCAGTATTTT. Amino acids: CASSPIAGETTDTQYF.